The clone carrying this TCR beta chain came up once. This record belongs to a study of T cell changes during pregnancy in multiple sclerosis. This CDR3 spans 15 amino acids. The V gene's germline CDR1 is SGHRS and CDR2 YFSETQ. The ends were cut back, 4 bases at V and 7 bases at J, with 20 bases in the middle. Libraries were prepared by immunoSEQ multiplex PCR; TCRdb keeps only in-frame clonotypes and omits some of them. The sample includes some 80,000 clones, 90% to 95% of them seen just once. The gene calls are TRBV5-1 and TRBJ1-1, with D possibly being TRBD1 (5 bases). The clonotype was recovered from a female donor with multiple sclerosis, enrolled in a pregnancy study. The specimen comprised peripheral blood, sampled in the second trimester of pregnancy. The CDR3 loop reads CASSLRGGERLEAFF. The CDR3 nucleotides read TGCGCCAGCAGCCTTCGCGGGGGGGAACGCCTTGAAGCTTTCTTT.